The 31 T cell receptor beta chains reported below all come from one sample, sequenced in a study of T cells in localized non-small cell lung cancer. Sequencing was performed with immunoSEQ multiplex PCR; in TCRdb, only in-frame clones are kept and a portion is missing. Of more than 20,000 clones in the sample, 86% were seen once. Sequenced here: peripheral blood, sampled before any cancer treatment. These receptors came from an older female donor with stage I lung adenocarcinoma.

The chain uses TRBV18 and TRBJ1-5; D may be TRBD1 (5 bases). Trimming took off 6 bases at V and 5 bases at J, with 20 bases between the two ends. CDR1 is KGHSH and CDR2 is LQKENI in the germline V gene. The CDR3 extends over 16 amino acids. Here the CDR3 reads CASSLSSGVGDQPQHF. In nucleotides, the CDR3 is TGTGCCAGCTCCTTATCGTCGGGGGTTGGGGATCAGCCCCAGCATTTT.

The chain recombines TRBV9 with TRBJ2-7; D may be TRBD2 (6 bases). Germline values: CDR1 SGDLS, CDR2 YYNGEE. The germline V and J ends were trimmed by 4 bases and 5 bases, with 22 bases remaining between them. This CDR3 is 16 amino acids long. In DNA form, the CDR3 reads TGTGCCAGCAGCCTAGGATTGGAGCCCGCGGGGAACGAGCAGTACTTC. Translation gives CASSLGLEPAGNEQYF.

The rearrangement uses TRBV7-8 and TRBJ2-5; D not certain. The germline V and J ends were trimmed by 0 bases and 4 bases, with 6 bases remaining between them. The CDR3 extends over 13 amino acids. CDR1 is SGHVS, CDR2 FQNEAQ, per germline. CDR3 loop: CASSLATGETQYF. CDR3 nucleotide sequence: TGTGCCAGCAGCTTAGCGACTGGAGAGACCCAGTACTTC.

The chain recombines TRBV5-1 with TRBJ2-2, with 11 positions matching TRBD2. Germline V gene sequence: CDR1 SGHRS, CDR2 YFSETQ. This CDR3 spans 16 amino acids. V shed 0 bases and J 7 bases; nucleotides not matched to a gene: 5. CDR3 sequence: CASSLELAGVDGELFF. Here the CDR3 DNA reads TGCGCCAGCAGCTTGGAACTAGCGGGAGTAGACGGGGAGCTGTTTTTT.

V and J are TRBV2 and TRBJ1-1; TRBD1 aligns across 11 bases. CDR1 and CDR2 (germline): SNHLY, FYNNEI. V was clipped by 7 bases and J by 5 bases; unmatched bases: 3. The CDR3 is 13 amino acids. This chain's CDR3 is CASIRDRGTEAFF. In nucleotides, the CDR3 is TGTGCCAGCATACGGGACAGGGGGACTGAAGCTTTCTTT.

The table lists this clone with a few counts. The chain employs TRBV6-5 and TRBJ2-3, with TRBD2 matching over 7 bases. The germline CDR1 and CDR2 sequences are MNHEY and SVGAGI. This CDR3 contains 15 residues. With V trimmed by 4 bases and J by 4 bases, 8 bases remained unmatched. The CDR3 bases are TGTGCCAGCAGTTTACGGGGGGTCGGCGCAGATACGCAGTATTTT. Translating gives CASSLRGVGADTQYF.

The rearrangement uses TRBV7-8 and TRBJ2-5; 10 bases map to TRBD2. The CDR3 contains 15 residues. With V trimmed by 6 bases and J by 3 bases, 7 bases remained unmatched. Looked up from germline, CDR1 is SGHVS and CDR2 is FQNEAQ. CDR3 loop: CASSQLAGYKETQYF. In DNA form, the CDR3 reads TGTGCCAGCAGTCAACTAGCGGGATACAAAGAGACCCAGTACTTC.

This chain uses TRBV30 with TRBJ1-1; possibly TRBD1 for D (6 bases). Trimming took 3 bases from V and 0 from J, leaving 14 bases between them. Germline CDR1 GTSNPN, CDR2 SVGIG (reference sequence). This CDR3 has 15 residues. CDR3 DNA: TGTGCCTGGAGCTCTCTGGACAGCATGAACACTGAAGCTTTCTTT. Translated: CAWSSLDSMNTEAFF.

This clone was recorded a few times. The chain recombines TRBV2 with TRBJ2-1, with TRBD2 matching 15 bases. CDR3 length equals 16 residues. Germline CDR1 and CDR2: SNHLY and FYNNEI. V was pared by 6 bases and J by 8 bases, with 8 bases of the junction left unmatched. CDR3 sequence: CASSSQGLAGGDEQFF. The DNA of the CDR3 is TGTGCCAGCAGCTCCCAGGGACTAGCGGGAGGAGATGAGCAGTTCTTC.

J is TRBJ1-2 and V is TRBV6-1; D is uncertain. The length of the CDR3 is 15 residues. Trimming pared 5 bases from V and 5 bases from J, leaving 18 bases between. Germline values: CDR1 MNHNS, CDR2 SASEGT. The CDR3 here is CASSKPLQARYGYTF. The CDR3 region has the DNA TGTGCCAGCAGTAAACCCTTACAAGCCCGGTATGGCTACACCTTC.

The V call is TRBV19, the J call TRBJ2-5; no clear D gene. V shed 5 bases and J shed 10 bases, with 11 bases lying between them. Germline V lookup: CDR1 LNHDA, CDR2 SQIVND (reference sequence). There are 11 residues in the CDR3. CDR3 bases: TGTGCCAGTAGTGATCATTTGGGCCAGTACTTC. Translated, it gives CASSDHLGQYF.

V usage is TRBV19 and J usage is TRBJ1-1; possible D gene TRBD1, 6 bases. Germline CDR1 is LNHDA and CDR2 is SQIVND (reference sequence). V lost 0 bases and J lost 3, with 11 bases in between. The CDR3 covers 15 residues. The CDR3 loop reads CASSIDNAGDTEAFF. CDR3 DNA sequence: TGTGCCAGTAGTATAGACAACGCAGGGGACACTGAAGCTTTCTTT.

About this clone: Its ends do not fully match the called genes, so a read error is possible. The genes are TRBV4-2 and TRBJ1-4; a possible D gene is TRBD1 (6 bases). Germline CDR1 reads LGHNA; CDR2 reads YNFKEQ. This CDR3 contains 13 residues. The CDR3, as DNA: TGTGCCAGCAGCGAAGACAGGAATGAAAAACTGTTTTTT. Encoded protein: CASSEDRNEKLFF.

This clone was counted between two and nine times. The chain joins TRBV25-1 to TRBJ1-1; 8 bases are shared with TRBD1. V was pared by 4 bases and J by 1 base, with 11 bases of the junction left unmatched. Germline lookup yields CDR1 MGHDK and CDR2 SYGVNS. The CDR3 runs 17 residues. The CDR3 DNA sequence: TGTGCCAGCAGTGGATACGGGACAGGCCATGGGAACACTGAAGCTTTCTTT. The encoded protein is CASSGYGTGHGNTEAFF.

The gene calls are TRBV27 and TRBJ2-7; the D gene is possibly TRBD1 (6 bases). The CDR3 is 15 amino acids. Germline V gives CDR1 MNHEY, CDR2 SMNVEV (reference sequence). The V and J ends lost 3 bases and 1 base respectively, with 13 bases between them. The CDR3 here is CASSFRIRGSYEQYF. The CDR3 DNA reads TGTGCCAGCAGTTTCCGGATCAGGGGTTCCTACGAGCAGTACTTC.

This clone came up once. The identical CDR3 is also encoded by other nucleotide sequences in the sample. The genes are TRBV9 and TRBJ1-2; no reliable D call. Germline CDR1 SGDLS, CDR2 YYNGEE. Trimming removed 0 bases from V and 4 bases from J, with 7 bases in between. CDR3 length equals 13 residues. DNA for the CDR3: TGTGCCAGCAGCGTAGACAGTTCCTATGGCTACACCTTC. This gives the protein CASSVDSSYGYTF. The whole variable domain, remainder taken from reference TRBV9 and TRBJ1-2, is DSGVTQTPKHLITATGQRVTLRCSPRSGDLSVYWYQQSLDQGLQFLIQYYNGEERAKGNILERFSAQQFPDLHSELNLSSLELGDSALYFCASSVDSSYGYTFGSGTRLTVV.

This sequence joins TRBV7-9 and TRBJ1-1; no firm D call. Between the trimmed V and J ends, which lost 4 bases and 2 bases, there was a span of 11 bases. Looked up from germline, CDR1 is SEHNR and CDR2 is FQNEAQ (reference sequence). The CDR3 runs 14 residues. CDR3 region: CASSSETDNTEAFF. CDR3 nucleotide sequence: TGTGCCAGCAGCTCGGAAACAGATAACACTGAAGCTTTCTTT.

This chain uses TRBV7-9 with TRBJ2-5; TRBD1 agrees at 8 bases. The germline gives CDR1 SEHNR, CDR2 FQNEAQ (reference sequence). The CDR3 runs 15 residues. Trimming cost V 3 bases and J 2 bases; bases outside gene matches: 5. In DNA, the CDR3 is TGTGCCAGCAGCTTTGTCACAGGGGGGCAAGAGACCCAGTACTTC. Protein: CASSFVTGGQETQYF.

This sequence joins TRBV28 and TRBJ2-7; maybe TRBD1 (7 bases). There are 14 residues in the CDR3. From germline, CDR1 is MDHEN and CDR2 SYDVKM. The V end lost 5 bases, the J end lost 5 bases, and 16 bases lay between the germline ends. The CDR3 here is CASSVTGWGDEQYF. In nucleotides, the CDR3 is TGTGCCAGCAGTGTGACAGGGTGGGGGGACGAGCAGTACTTC.

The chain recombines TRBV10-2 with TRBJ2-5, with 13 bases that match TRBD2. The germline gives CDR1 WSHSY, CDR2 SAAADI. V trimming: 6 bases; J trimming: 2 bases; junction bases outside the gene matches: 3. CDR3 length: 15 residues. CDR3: CASSGTSGVQETQYF. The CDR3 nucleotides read TGCGCCAGCAGCGGGACTAGCGGGGTACAAGAGACCCAGTACTTC.

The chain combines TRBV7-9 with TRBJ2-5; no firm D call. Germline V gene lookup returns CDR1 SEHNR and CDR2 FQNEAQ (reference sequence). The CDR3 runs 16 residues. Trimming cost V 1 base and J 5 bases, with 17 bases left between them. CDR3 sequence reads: CASSLELDQSRETQYF. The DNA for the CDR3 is TGTGCCAGCAGCTTAGAGTTGGATCAGTCCCGGGAGACCCAGTACTTC. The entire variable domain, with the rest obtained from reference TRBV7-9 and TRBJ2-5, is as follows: DTGVSQNPRHKITKRGQNVTFRCDPISEHNRLYWYRQTLGQGPEFLTYFQNEAQLEKSRLLSDRFSAERPKGSFSTLEIQRTEQGDSAMYLCASSLELDQSRETQYFGPGTRLLVL.

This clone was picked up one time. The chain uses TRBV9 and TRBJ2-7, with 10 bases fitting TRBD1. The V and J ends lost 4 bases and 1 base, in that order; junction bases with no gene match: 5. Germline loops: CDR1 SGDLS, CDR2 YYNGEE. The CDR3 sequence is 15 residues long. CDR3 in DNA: TGTGCCAGCAGCAACCGGGACAGGGGATCCTACGAGCAGTACTTC. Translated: CASSNRDRGSYEQYF.

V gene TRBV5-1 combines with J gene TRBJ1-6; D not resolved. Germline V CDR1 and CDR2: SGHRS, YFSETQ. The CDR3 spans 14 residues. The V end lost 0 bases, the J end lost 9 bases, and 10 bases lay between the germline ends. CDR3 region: CASSLETVGSPLHF. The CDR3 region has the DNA TGCGCCAGCAGCTTGGAAACAGTCGGTTCACCCCTCCACTTT. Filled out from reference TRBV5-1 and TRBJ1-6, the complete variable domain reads KAGVTQTPRYLIKTRGQQVTLSCSPISGHRSVSWYQQTPGQGLQFLFEYFSETQRNKGNFPGRFSGRQFSNSRSEMNVSTLELGDSALYLCASSLETVGSPLHFGNGTRLTVT.

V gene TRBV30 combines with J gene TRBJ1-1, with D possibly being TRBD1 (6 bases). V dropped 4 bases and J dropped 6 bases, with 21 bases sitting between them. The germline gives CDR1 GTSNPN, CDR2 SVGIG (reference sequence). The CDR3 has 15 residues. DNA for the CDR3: TGTGCCTGGATTAGAGGCGGACAGTCTTATCCTGAAGCTTTCTTT. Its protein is CAWIRGGQSYPEAFF.

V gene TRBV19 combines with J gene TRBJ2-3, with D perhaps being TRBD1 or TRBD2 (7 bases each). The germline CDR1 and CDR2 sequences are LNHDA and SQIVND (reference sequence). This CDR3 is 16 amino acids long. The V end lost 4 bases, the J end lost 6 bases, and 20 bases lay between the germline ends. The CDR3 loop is CASSTLGEGATDTQYF. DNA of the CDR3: TGTGCCAGTAGTACCCTCGGGGAGGGGGCCACCGATACGCAGTATTTT. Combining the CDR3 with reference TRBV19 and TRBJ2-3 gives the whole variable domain DGGITQSPKYLFRKEGQNVTLSCEQNLNHDAMYWYRQDPGQGLRLIYYSQIVNDFQKGDIAEGYSVSREKKESFPLTVTSAQKNPTAFYLCASSTLGEGATDTQYFGPGTRLTVL.

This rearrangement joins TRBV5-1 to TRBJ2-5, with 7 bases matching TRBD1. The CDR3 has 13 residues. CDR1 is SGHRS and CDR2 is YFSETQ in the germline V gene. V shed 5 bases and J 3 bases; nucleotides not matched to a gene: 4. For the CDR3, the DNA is TGCGCCAGCAGATTACAGGGGAAAGAGACCCAGTACTTC. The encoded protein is CASRLQGKETQYF. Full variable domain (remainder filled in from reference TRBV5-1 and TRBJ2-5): KAGVTQTPRYLIKTRGQQVTLSCSPISGHRSVSWYQQTPGQGLQFLFEYFSETQRNKGNFPGRFSGRQFSNSRSEMNVSTLELGDSALYLCASRLQGKETQYFGPGTRLLVL.

CDR3 region: CASSLVGAGANVLTF. The CDR3 DNA sequence: TGTGCCAGCAGCTTGGTGGGTGCTGGGGCCAACGTCCTGACTTTC. The V and J genes are TRBV5-8 and TRBJ2-6; no reliable D call. Germline V gives CDR1 SGHTS, CDR2 YDEGEE. This CDR3 region has 15 residues. V was clipped by 0 bases and J by 2 bases, with 6 bases between them.

The CDR3 is CAWSRGGGSGQPQHF. CDR3 in DNA: TGTGCCTGGAGTCGGGGGGGCGGTTCGGGGCAGCCCCAGCATTTT. This chain uses TRBV30 with TRBJ1-5; a possible D gene is TRBD1 (6 bases). The CDR3 is made up of 15 amino acids. Trimming removed 2 bases at V and 7 bases at J, with 18 bases between. From germline, CDR1 is GTSNPN and CDR2 SVGIG (reference sequence).

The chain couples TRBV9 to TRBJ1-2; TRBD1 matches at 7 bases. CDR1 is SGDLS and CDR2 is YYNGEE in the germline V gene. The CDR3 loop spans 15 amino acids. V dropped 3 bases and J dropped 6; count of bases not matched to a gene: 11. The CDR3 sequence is CASSASTGERDGYTF. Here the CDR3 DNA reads TGTGCCAGCAGCGCTTCTACAGGGGAAAGGGATGGCTACACCTTC.

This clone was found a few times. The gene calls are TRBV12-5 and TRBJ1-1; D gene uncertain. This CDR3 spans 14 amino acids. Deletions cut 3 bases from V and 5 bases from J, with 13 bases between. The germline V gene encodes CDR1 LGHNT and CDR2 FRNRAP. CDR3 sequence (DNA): TGTGCTAGTGGTTTAGAGGGTGGAGGAACTGAAGCTTTCTTT. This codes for CASGLEGGGTEAFF.

The CDR3 bases are TGTGCCAGCAGCTTTTGGGACAGCCTTAGCTCTGGAAACACCATATATTTT. Amino acids: CASSFWDSLSSGNTIYF. The V call is TRBV7-8, the J call TRBJ1-3, with 7 bases lining up with TRBD1. The CDR3 spans 17 residues. J was trimmed by 0 bases and V by 3 bases; bases with no gene match: 8. CDR1 is SGHVS, CDR2 FQNEAQ, per germline.